This TCR beta chain emerged from a study of T cell changes during pregnancy in multiple sclerosis. The V gene lost 3 bases and the J gene lost 7 bases, with 15 bases spanning the gap. Looked up from germline, CDR1 is LGHNA and CDR2 is YNFKEQ. This CDR3 comprises 14 residues. This table comes from immunoSEQ multiplex PCR, and its TCRdb copy is limited to in-frame clones, with some not included. Here the sample spans approximately 79,000 clones, around 94% being singletons. This clone was detected once. The TCR comes from a female donor with multiple sclerosis, enrolled in a pregnancy study. The gene calls are TRBV4-2 and TRBJ1-2, with a weak D call TRBD1 (6 bases). This specimen was CD4+ T cells from peripheral blood mononuclear cells, taken before pregnancy. The CDR3 nucleotides are TGTGCCAGCAGCCAGCAGCCAGGGGAGAGTGGCTACACCTTC. As protein: CASSQQPGESGYTF.